The clone carrying this TCR beta chain was detected ten times or more. Germline V lookup: CDR1 SGHRS, CDR2 YFSETQ. The CDR3 totals 12 residues. V lost 4 bases, J lost 7 bases, and 3 bases stayed unmatched. The iRepertoire nested amplicon-rescue multiplex PCR amplified TCR alpha and beta CDR3s from RNA. Input was 100-400 ng of tissue mRNA or PBMC total RNA. TCRdb passed the multiplex PCR reads through MiXCR, listing each CDR3 protein once. This table has 84,000 or so distinct CDR3 sequences, 20% to 25% appearing once. This specimen belongs to a study of glioma-infiltrating T cells. The sequencing input was glioma tissue, nonneoplastic brain tissue, or PBMCs (not recorded which). The origin of this receptor is a human donor with low-grade glioma or glioblastoma, undergoing nonglioma brain surgery, or in good health (not recorded which). The J gene is TRBJ2-7, the V gene TRBV5-1; 9 bases map to TRBD1. The CDR3 region is CASSGQGYEQYF. CDR3 coding DNA: TGCGCCAGCAGCGGACAGGGGTATGAGCAGTACTTC.